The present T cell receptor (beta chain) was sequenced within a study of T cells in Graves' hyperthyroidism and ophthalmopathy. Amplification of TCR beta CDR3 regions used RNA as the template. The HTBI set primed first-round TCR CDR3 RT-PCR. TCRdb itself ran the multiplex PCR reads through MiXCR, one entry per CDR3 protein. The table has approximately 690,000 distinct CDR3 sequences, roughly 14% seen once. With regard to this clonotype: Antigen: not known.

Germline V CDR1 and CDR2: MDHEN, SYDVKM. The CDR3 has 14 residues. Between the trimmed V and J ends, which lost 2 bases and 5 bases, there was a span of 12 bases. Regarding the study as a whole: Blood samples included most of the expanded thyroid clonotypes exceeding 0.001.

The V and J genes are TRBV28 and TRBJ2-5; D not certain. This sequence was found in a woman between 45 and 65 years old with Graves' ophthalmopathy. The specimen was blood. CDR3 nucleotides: TGTGCCAGCAGTTTAATGCTCCAGCCGGAGACCCAGTACTTC. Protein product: CASSLMLQPETQYF.